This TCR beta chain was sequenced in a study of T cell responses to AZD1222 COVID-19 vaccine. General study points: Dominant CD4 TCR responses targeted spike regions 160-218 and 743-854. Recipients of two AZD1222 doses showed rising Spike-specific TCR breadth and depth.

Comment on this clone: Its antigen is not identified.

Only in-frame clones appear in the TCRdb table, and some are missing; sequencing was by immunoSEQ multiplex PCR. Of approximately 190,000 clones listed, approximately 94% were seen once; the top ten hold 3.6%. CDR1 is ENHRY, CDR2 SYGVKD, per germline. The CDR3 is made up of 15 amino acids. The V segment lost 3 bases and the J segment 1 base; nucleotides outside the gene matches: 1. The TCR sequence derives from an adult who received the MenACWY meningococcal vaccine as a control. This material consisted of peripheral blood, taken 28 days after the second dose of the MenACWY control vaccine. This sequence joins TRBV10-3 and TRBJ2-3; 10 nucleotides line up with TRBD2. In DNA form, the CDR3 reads TGTGCCATCAGTGACGGGACTAGCGGCACAGATACGCAGTATTTT. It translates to CAISDGTSGTDTQYF.